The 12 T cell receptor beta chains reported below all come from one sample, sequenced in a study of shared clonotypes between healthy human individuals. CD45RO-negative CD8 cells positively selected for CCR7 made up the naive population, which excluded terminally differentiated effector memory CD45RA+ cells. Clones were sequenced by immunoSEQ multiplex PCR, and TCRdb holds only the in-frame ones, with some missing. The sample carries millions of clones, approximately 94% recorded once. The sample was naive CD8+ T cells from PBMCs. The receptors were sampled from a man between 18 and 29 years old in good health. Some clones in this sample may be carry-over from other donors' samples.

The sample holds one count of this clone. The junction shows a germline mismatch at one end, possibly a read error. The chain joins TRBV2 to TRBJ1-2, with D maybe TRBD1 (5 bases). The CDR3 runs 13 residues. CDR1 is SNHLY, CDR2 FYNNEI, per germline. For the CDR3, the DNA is TGTGCCAGCAGTGTCCGGGGGATCTATGACTACACCTTC. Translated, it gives CASSVRGIYDYTF.

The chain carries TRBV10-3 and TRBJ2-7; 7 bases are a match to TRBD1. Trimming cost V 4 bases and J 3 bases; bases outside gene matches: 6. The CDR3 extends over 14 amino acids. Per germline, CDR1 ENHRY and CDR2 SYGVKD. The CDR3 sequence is CAISAPTGYYEQYF. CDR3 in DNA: TGTGCCATCAGTGCCCCGACAGGGTACTACGAGCAGTACTTC.

For the CDR3, the DNA is TGCGCCAGCAGCCAAGTTCTAGCGGGAGAAAGCGATGAGCAGTTCTTC. It encodes CASSQVLAGESDEQFF. The gene calls are TRBV4-3 and TRBJ2-1; TRBD2 agrees at 10 bases. CDR1 is LGHNA and CDR2 is YSLEER in the germline V gene. V was clipped by 1 base and J by 8 bases; unmatched bases: 8. The CDR3 runs to 16 residues.

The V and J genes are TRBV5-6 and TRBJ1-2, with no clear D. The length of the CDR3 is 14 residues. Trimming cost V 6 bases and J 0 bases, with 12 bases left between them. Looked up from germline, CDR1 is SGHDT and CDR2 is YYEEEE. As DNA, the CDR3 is TGTGCCAGCACCGTCGGAAGCTCTAACTATGGCTACACCTTC. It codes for CASTVGSSNYGYTF.

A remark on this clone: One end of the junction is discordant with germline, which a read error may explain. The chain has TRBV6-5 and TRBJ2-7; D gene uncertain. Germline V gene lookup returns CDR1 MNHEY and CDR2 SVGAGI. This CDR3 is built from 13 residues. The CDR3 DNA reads TGTGCCAGCAGTTCTCTTGGATGGCCAGGCACAGTCTTC. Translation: CASSSLGWPGTVF.

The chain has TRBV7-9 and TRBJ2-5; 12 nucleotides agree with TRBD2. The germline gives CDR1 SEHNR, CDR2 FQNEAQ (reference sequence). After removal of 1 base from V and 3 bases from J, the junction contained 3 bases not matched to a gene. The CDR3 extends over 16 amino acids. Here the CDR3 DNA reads TGTGCCAGCAGCTTAGGCCCTAGCGGGAGGGAAGAGACCCAGTACTTC. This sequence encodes CASSLGPSGREETQYF.

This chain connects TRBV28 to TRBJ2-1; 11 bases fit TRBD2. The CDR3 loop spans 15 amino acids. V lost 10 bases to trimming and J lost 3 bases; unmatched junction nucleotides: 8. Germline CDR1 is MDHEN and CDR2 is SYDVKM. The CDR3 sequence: CATQGLAAYYNEQFF. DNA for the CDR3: TGTGCCACCCAGGGACTAGCGGCTTACTACAATGAGCAGTTCTTC.

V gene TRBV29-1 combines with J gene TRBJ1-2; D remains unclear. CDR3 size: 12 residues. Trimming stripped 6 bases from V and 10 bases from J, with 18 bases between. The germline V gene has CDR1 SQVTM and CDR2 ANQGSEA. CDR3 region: CSVDGRTSSYTF. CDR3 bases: TGCAGCGTAGACGGACGAACGTCGTCCTACACCTTC.

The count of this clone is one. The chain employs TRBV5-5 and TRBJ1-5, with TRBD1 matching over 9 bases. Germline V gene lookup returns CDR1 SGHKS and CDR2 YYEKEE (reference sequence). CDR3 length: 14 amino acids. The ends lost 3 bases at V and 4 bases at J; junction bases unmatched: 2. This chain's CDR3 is CASSSTGGNQPQHF. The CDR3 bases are TGTGCCAGCAGCTCGACAGGGGGGAATCAGCCCCAGCATTTT.

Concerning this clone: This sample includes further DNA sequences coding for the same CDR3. CDR3 loop: CASSGPAYEQYF. DNA for the CDR3: TGTGCCAGTAGTGGTCCAGCGTACGAGCAGTACTTC. The rearrangement links TRBV19 to TRBJ2-7; D is undetermined. The CDR3 covers 12 residues. Trimming removed 5 bases from V and 4 bases from J, with 9 bases in between. The germline V gene has CDR1 LNHDA and CDR2 SQIVND (reference sequence).

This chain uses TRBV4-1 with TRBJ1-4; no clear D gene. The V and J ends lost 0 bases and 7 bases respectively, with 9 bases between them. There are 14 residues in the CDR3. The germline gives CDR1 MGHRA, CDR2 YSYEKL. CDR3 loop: CASSQDGKVEKLFF. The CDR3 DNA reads TGCGCCAGCAGCCAAGATGGAAAGGTTGAAAAACTGTTTTTT.

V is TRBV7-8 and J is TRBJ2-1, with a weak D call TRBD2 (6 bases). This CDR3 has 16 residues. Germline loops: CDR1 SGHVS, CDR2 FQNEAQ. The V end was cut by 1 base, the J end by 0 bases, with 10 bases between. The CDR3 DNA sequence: TGTGCCAGCAGCTTAGGATGGAGGGGCTCCTACAATGAGCAGTTCTTC. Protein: CASSLGWRGSYNEQFF.